The present T cell receptor beta chain was sequenced within a study of resident and recirculating memory T cells in vitiligo. Study-level information: Shave-biopsy epidermis from lesional and nonlesional skin was sequenced alongside PBMCs. The samples were homogenized without cell sorting before genomic DNA extraction.

Losses at the gene ends were 5 bases for V and 2 bases for J; bases not matched to a gene: 2. The CDR3 runs 13 residues. Germline V gene data show CDR1 as SGHAT and CDR2 as FQNNGV. No change in lesions over the prior 6 months defined stable disease. Patients had to be free of confetti depigmentation, indicating active vitiligo. The protocol was immunoSEQ multiplex PCR, while the TCRdb copy is restricted to in-frame clones and leaves out a portion. The data contain 72,000 or so clones, roughly 94% of them seen just once; the ten biggest clones take up approximately 5.4%. V gene TRBV11-2 combines with J gene TRBJ2-5; 7 bases line up with TRBD1. This receptor was identified in a male donor with vitiligo. The material sequenced was blood. The CDR3 bases are TGTGCCAGCAGCCCGGGACAGCAAGAGACCCAGTACTTC. Residues: CASSPGQQETQYF.